This T cell receptor beta chain was captured in a study of T cells in localized non-small cell lung cancer. Germline CDR1 is SGHRS and CDR2 is YFSETQ. The CDR3 contains 14 residues. V lost 4 bases, J lost 4 bases, and 14 bases lay in between. In the case of this clone: Its antigen is as yet unknown.

The protocol was immunoSEQ multiplex PCR, while the TCRdb copy is restricted to in-frame clones and leaves out a portion. The sample lists 15,000 to 20,000 clones, 82% seen once, with less than 40% in the top ten. General study results and limits: The tumor had only one region sequenced, so heterogeneity remains possible. Median around 60 top-100 tumor clones were shared with paired adjacent lung.

The receptor comes from a male donor aged 60 or over with stage I lung adenocarcinoma. The sample in question was peripheral blood, obtained before any cancer treatment. The gene calls are TRBV5-1 and TRBJ1-2; D is uncertain. CDR3 sequence: CASSRQVETYGYTF. CDR3 sequence (DNA): TGCGCCAGCAGCCGGCAGGTTGAGACCTATGGCTACACCTTC.